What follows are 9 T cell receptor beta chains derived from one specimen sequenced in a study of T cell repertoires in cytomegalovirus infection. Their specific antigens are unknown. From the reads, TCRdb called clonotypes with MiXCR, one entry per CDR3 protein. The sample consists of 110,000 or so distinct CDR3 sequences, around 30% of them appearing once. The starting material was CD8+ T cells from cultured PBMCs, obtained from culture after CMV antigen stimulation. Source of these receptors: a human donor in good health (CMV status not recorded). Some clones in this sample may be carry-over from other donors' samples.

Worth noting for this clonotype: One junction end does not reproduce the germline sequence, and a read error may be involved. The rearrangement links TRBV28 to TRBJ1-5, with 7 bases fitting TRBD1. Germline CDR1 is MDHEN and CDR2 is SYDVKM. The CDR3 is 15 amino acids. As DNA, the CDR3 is TGTGCCAGCCTACCGGGGACAGCTAGCAATCTGCCCCAGCATTTT. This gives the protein CASLPGTASNLPQHF.

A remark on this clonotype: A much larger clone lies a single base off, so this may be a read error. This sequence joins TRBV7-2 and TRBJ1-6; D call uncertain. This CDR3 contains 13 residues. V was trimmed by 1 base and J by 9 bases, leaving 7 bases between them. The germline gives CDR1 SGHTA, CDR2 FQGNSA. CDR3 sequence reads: CASSLEMSSPLHF. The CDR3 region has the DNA TGTGCCAGCAGCTTAGAGATGAGTTCACCCCTCCACTTT.

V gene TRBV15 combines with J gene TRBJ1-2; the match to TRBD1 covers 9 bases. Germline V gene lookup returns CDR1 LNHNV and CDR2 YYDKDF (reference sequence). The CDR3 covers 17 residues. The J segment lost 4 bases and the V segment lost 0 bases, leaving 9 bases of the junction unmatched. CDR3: CATSRDRTGESFYGYTF. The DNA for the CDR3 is TGTGCCACCAGCAGAGATCGGACAGGGGAGAGTTTCTATGGCTACACCTTC.

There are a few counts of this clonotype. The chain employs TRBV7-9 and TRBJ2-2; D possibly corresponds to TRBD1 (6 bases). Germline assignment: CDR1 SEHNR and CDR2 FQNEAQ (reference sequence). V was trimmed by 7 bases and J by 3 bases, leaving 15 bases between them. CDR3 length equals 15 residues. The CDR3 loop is CASTPPRQDTGELFF. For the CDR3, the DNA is TGTGCCAGCACACCTCCCCGACAGGACACCGGGGAGCTGTTTTTT.

The CDR3 region has the DNA TGTGCCAGCAGCTTAGGTCAGACAGCCTTGCCGGCTGGCTACACCTTC. Residues: CASSLGQTALPAGYTF. The J gene is TRBJ1-2, the V gene TRBV11-2, with D possibly TRBD1 on 5 matching bases. The CDR3 covers 16 residues. Germline-derived CDR1 and CDR2 are SGHAT and FQNNGV. Trimming left V 1 base short and J 7 bases short, with 19 bases between.

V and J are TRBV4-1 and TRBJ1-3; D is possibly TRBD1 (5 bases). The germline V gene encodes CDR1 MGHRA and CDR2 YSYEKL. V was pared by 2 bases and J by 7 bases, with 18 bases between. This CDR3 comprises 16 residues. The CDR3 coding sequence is TGCGCCAGCAGCCAACAGGGTGTTAGCGGTGCGAACACCATATATTTT. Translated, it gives CASSQQGVSGANTIYF.

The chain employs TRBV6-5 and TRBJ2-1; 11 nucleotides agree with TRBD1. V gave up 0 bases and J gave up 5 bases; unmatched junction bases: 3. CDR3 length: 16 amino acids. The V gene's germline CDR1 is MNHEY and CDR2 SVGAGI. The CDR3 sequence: CASSYSRDRGDNEQFF. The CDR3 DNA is TGTGCCAGCAGTTACTCGAGGGACAGGGGGGACAATGAGCAGTTCTTC.

CDR3 nucleotides: TGTGCCAGCAGCTCCCGGATTCTTGAAGCTTTCTTT. Protein sequence: CASSSRILEAFF. The rearrangement uses TRBV7-4 and TRBJ1-1; D remains ambiguous. V gave up 4 bases and J gave up 7 bases, with 10 bases separating them. There are 12 residues in the CDR3. Germline lookup yields CDR1 SGHVT and CDR2 SQSDAQ.

The CDR3 here is CASRSHGTGELFF. In DNA form, the CDR3 reads TGTGCCAGCAGGAGCCATGGCACCGGGGAGCTGTTTTTT. The chain employs TRBV27 and TRBJ2-2; D gene unclear. From germline, CDR1 is MNHEY and CDR2 SMNVEV (reference sequence). Trimming shortened V by 6 bases and J by 4 bases, and 9 bases separated the two germline ends. The CDR3 consists of 13 residues.